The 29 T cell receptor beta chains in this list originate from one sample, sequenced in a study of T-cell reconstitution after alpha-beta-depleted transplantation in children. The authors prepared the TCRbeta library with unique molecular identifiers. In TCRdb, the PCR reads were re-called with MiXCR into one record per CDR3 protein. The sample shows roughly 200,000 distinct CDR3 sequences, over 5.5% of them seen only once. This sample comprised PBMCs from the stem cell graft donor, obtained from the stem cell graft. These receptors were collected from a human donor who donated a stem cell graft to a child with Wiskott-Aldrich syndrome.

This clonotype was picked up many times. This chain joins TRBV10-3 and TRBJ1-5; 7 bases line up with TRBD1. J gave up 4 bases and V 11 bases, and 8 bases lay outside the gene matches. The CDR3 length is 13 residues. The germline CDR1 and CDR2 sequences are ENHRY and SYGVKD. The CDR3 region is CAVGQEINQPQHF. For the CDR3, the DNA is TGTGCCGTAGGACAGGAAATAAATCAGCCCCAGCATTTT.

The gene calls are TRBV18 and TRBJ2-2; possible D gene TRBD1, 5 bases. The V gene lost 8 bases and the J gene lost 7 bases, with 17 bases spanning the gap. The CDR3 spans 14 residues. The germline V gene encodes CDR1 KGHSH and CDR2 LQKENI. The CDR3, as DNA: TGTGCCAGCCTTAAGGGGAACCGAGTCGGGGAGCTGTTTTTT. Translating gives CASLKGNRVGELFF. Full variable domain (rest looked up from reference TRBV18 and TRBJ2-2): NAGVMQNPRHLVRRRGQEARLRCSPMKGHSHVYWYRQLPEEGLKFMVYLQKENIIDESGMPKERFSAEFPKEGPSILRIQQVVRGDSAAYFCASLKGNRVGELFFGEGSRLTVL.

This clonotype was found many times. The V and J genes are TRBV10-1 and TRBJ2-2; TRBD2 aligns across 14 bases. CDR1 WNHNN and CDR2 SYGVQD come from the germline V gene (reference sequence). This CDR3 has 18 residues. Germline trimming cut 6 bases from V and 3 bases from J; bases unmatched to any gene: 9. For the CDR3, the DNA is TGCGCCAGCAGCCCCACGGGACTAGCGGGGGCCGACACCGGGGAGCTGTTTTTT. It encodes CASSPTGLAGADTGELFF.

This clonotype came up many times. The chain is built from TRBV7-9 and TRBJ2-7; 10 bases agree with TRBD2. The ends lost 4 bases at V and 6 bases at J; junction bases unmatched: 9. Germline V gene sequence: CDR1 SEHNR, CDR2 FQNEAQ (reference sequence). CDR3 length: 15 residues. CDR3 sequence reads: CASSSPGLAFSEQYF. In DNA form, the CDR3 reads TGTGCCAGCAGCTCACCGGGACTAGCGTTTTCCGAGCAGTACTTC. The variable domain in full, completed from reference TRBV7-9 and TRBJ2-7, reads DTGVSQNPRHKITKRGQNVTFRCDPISEHNRLYWYRQTLGQGPEFLTYFQNEAQLEKSRLLSDRFSAERPKGSFSTLEIQRTEQGDSAMYLCASSSPGLAFSEQYFGPGTRLTVT.

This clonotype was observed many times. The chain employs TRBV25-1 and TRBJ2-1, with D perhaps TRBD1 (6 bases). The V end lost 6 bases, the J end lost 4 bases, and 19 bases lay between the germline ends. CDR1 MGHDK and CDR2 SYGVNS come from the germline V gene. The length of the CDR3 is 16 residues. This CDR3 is CASRGVEGVRYNEQFF. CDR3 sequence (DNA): TGTGCCAGCAGGGGGGTCGAGGGGGTCCGATACAATGAGCAGTTCTTC.

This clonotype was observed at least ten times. CDR3 region: CASKGQGALNEQFF. In DNA form, the CDR3 reads TGCGCCAGCAAGGGACAGGGGGCATTAAATGAGCAGTTCTTC. The chain recombines TRBV5-1 with TRBJ2-1; 12 bases are shared with TRBD1. Looked up from germline, CDR1 is SGHRS and CDR2 is YFSETQ. The CDR3 covers 14 residues. J lost 7 bases, V lost 6 bases, and 5 bases had no gene match.

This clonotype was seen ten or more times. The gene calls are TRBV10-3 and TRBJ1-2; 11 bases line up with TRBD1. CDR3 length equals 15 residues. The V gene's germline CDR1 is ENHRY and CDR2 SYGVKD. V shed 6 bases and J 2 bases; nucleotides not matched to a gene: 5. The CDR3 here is CAISNRDRGNYGYTF. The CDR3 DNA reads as TGTGCCATCAGCAACCGGGACAGGGGGAACTATGGCTACACCTTC.

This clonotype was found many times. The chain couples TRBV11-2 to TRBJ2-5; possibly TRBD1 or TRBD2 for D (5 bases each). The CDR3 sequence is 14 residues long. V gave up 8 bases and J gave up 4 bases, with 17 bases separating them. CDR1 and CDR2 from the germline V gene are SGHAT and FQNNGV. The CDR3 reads CASQFPGRGETQYF. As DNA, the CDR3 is TGTGCCAGCCAATTCCCGGGACGAGGAGAGACCCAGTACTTC. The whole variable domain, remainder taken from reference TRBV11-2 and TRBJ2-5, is EAGVAQSPRYKIIEKRQSVAFWCNPISGHATLYWYQQILGQGPKLLIQFQNNGVVDDSQLPKDRFSAERLKGVDSTLKIQPAKLEDSAVYLCASQFPGRGETQYFGPGTRLLVL.

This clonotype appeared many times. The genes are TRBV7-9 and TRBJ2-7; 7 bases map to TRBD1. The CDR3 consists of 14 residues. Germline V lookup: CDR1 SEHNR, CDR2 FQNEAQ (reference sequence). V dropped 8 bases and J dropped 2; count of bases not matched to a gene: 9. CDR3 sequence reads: CASSKDRVPYEQYF. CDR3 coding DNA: TGTGCCAGCTCCAAAGACAGGGTCCCCTACGAGCAGTACTTC.

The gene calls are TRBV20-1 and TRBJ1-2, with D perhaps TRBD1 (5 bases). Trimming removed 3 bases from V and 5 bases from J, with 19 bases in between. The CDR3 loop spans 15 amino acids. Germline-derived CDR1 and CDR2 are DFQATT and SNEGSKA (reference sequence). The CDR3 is CSASDSGREEYGYTF. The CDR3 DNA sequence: TGCAGTGCTAGTGATTCCGGCAGGGAAGAGTATGGCTACACCTTC.

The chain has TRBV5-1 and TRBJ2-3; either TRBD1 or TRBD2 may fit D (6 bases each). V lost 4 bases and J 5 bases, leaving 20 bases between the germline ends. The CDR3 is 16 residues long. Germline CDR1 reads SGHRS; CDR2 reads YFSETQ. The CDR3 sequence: CASSHAAGGPLDTQYF. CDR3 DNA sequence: TGCGCCAGCAGCCATGCGGCTGGGGGGCCTTTAGATACGCAGTATTTT.

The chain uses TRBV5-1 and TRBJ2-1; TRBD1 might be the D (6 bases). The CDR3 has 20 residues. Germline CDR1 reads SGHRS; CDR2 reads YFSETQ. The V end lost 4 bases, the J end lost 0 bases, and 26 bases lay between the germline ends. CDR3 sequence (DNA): TGCGCCAGCAGCCATTGGGGGCCCTCGGGAAGCGTCGGCTCCTACAATGAGCAGTTCTTC. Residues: CASSHWGPSGSVGSYNEQFF.

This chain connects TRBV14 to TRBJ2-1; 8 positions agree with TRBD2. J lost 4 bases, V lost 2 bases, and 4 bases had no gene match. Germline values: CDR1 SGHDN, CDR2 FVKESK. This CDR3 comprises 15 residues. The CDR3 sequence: CASSQRLAGYNEQFF. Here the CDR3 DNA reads TGTGCCAGCAGCCAACGCCTAGCGGGTTACAATGAGCAGTTCTTC.

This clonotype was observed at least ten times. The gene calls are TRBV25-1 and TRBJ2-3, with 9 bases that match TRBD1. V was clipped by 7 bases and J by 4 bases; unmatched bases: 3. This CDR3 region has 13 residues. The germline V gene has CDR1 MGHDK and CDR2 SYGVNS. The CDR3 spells CASTTGGADTQYF. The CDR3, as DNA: TGTGCCAGCACCACAGGGGGCGCAGATACGCAGTATTTT.

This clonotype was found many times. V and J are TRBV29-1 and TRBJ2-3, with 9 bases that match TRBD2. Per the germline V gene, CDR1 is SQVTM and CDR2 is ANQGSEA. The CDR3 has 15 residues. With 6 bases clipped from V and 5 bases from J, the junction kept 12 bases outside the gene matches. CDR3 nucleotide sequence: TGCAGCGTCTCGGGACTAGCTGGGGGAGGAGATACGCAGTATTTT. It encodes CSVSGLAGGGDTQYF.

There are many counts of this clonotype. CDR3 nucleotide sequence: TGCGCCAGCAGCCCCCCCCGCGACAACACAGATACGCAGTATTTT. It codes for CASSPPRDNTDTQYF. The chain uses TRBV5-1 and TRBJ2-3; D remains ambiguous. V gave up 4 bases and J gave up 2 bases, with 14 bases separating them. Germline V gene sequence: CDR1 SGHRS, CDR2 YFSETQ. This CDR3 is 15 amino acids long.

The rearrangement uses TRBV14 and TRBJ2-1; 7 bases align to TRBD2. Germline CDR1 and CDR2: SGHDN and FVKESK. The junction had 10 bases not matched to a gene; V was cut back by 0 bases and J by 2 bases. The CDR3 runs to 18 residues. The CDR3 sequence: CASSQDGRGLAAYNEQFF. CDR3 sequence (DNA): TGTGCCAGCAGCCAAGATGGGCGCGGGCTAGCGGCCTACAATGAGCAGTTCTTC.

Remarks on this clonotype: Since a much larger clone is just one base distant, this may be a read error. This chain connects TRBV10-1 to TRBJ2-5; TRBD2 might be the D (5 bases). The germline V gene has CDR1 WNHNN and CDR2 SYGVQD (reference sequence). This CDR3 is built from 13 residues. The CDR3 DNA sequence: TGCGCCAGCAGTGCAAGGTTGGAGGAGAACCAGTACTTC. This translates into CASSARLEENQYF.

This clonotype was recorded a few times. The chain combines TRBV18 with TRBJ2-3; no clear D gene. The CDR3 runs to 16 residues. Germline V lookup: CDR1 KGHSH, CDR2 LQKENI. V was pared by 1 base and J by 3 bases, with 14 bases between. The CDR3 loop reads CASSPRNLPDTDTQYF. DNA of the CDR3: TGTGCCAGCTCACCACGGAATCTACCGGATACAGATACGCAGTATTTT.

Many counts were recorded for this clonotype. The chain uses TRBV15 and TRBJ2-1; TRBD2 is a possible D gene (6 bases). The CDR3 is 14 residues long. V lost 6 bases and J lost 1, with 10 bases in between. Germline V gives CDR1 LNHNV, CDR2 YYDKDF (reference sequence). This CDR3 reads CATSPGTSYNEQFF. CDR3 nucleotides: TGTGCCACCAGTCCCGGGACTTCCTACAATGAGCAGTTCTTC.

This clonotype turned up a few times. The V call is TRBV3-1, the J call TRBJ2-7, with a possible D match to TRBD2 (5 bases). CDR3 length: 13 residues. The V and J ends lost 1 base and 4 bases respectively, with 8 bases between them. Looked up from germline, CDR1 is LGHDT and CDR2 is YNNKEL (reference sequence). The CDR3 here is CASSQGWTYEQYF. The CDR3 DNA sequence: TGTGCCAGCAGCCAAGGGTGGACTTACGAGCAGTACTTC.

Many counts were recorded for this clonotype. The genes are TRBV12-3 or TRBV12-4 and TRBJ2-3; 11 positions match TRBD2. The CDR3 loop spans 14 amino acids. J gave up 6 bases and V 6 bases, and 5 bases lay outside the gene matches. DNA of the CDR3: TGTGCCAGCAGACCAACTAGCGGGAGTGATACGCAGTATTTT. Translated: CASRPTSGSDTQYF.

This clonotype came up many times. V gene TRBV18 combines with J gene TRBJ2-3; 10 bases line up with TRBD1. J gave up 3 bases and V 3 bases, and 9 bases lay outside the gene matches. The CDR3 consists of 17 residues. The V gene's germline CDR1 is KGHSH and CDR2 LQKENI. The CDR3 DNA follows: TGTGCCAGCTCACCGCGGACAGGGGGTACAGCGACAGATACGCAGTATTTT. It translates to CASSPRTGGTATDTQYF.

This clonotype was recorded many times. CDR3 sequence (DNA): TGCAGCGTTGGGATGGGCAGGGGTAATGAAAAACTGTTTTTT. This codes for CSVGMGRGNEKLFF. The chain carries TRBV29-1 and TRBJ1-4; D is possibly TRBD1 (6 bases). Trimming took 4 bases from V and 4 from J, leaving 13 bases between them. This CDR3 contains 14 residues. The germline V gene has CDR1 SQVTM and CDR2 ANQGSEA. Drawing the rest from reference TRBV29-1 and TRBJ1-4, the complete variable domain is SAVISQKPSRDICQRGTSLTIQCQVDSQVTMMFWYRQQPGQSLTLIATANQGSEATYESGFVIDKFPISRPNLTFSTLTVSNMSPEDSSIYLCSVGMGRGNEKLFFGSGTQLSVL.

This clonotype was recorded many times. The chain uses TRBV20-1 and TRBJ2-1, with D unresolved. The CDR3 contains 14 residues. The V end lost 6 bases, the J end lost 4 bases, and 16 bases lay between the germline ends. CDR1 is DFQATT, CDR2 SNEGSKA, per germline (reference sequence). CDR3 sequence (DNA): TGCAGTGCGCCGACTTCCGCGGCGTACAATGAGCAGTTCTTC. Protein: CSAPTSAAYNEQFF.

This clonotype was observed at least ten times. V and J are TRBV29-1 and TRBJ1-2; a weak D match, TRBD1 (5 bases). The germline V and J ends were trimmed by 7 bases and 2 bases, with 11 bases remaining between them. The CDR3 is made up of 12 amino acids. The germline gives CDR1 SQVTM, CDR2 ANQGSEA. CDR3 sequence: CSASGTNYGYTF. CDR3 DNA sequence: TGCAGCGCTTCCGGGACGAACTATGGCTACACCTTC.

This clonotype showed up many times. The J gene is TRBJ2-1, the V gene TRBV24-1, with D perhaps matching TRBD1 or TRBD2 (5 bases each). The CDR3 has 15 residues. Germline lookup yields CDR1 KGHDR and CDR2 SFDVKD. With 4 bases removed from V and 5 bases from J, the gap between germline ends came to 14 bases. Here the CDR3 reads CATSEPRDGDNEQFF. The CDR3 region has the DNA TGTGCCACCAGTGAACCCCGGGACGGGGACAATGAGCAGTTCTTC.

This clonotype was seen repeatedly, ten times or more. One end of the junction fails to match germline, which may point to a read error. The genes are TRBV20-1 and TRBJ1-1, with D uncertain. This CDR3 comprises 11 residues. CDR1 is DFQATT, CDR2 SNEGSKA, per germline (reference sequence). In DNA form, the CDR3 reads TGCAGTGCTAGACATCAGGAAGTTCTTCCCTTT. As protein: CSARHQEVLPF.

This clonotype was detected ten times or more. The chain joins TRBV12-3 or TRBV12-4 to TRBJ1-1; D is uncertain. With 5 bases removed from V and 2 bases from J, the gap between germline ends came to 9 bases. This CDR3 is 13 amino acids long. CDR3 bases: TGTGCCAGCAGTGGCGGGAGTAACACTGAAGCTTTCTTT. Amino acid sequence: CASSGGSNTEAFF.